This T cell receptor beta chain emerged from a study of cytomegalovirus exposure and HLA in healthy donors. Study-wide findings and caveats: One variant, a missense change in DCLRE1C, was linked in a later analysis to TCR beta V- and J-gene trimming.

V shed 2 bases and J shed 1 base, with 9 bases lying between them. The CDR3 consists of 15 residues. CDR1 and CDR2 (germline): ENHRY, SYGVKD. PCR primers comprised 60 Vbeta and 13 Jbeta primers. Sequencing used immunoSEQ multiplex PCR; TCRdb keeps in-frame clones, though not all of them. The table records tens of thousands of clones, roughly 79% of them present only once. A few counts support this clone. Its antigen is as yet unknown. The sequence was obtained from a male donor in good health and CMV-seropositive. The sample comprised PBMCs. The V and J genes are TRBV10-3 and TRBJ1-3, with D possibly matching TRBD1 (5 bases). CDR3 residues: CAISEGGGSGNTIYF. CDR3 sequence (DNA): TGTGCCATCAGTGAGGGGGGGGGATCTGGAAACACCATATATTTT.